Presented here are 2 T cell receptor beta chains from one specimen sequenced in a study of Graves' ophthalmopathy and Graves' hyperthyroidism. Amplifying from RNA transcripts, the study obtained TCR beta CDR3 regions. The first-round RT-PCR employed HTBI primers together with the Qiagen OneStep RT-PCR kit. A multiplex PCR was then performed as the second round. TCRdb used MiXCR to reprocess the multiplex PCR reads, holding one entry per CDR3 protein. Of more than 550,000 distinct CDR3 sequences listed, under 50% are singletons. Specimen: peripheral blood. These receptors were taken from an adult man with Graves' ophthalmopathy.

V and J are TRBV10-3 and TRBJ1-5; 10 nucleotides match TRBD1. Germline V gene lookup returns CDR1 ENHRY and CDR2 SYGVKD. Losses at the gene ends were 9 bases for V and 4 bases for J; bases not matched to a gene: 6. The CDR3 sequence is 14 residues long. The CDR3 nucleotides are TGTGCCATACGACAGGGGGCGGCGAATCAGCCCCAGCATTTT. This sequence encodes CAIRQGAANQPQHF.

CDR3 sequence: CATSSTGTGSGANVLTF. DNA for the CDR3: TGTGCCACCAGCAGCACCGGGACAGGGTCTGGGGCCAACGTCCTGACTTTC. The chain is built from TRBV15 and TRBJ2-6, with TRBD1 matching over 9 bases. The germline gives CDR1 LNHNV, CDR2 YYDKDF (reference sequence). The CDR3 runs to 17 residues. J gave up 1 base and V 3 bases, and 4 bases lay outside the gene matches.